This TCR beta chain came from a study of synovial regulatory T cells in juvenile arthritis. Study-wide points: Synovial Teff and blood CPL repertoires partially overlapped with iaTreg TCR repertoires, which were largely patient-private.

Comments on this clone: Its target is not known.

From germline, CDR1 is LNHDA and CDR2 SQIVND (reference sequence). This CDR3 has 11 amino acids. The coding DNA is unavailable. TCRdb's copy holds only in-frame clones and misses some; the assay was immunoSEQ multiplex PCR. This sample's clone table lists 9,000 to 10,000 clones. This TCR derives from a donor between 2 and 29 years old with juvenile idiopathic arthritis. The sample taken for sequencing was Treg cells from blood. Subset specified: remaining (HLA-DR-negative) circulating blood Treg cells. The rearrangement joins TRBV19 to TRBJ2-3. CDR3 residues: CASSRWDTQYF.